The source of this T cell receptor beta chain is a study of blood T cell repertoires in COVID-19. Study as a whole: Material from acute and convalescent COVID-19 was sourced from the United States, Italy and Spain. From T cells, B-cell-depleted T cells, or PBMCs came the material, which was cDNA or gDNA.

Seattle patients were enrolled during active infection and followed longitudinally. Original processing notes: Amplification from reference gene primers served as the basis for estimated nucleated cell counts. TCRdb's table, derived via immunoSEQ multiplex PCR, lists solely in-frame clones and lacks some. The DNA gave D and trimming, while V, J and clone size come from that table. Of more than 300,000 clones in the sample, approximately 89% were seen once. Trimming removed 2 bases from V and 5 bases from J; junction bases left unmatched: 4. Germline-derived CDR1 and CDR2 are MNHNS and SASEGT. The CDR3 is made up of 14 amino acids.

The sequence was collected from a woman aged 25-40 years with COVID-19, enrolled during active disease. V and J are TRBV6-1 and TRBJ2-5; 8 nucleotides line up with TRBD1. The sample was peripheral blood. The CDR3 reads CASSERTGLETQYF. The CDR3, as DNA: TGTGCCAGCAGTGAACGGACAGGGTTGGAGACCCAGTACTTC.